This TCR beta chain was recorded in a study of post-analysis software for immune sequencing data. Unique molecular identifiers had been added to the TCR beta cDNA libraries. Each CDR3 protein gets one entry after TCRdb re-called the PCR reads with MiXCR. The table lists roughly 800,000 distinct CDR3 sequences, roughly 50% of them singletons. The table lists this clonotype with a few counts. The antigen is unknown. General study points: Patients showed TRBV5-6, TRBV5-1 and TRBV20-1 among five TRBV segments more frequent than in controls.

J gave up 11 bases and V 6 bases, and 15 bases lay outside the gene matches. Germline CDR1 and CDR2: SQVTM and ANQGSEA. CDR3 length: 14 residues. The source material was blood. The rearrangement links TRBV29-1 to TRBJ2-5; TRBD2 aligns across 10 bases. This clonotype originated in a girl aged 5-17 years with multiple sclerosis. The CDR3 loop is CSVRALAGEGEQYF. The CDR3 DNA is TGCAGCGTCCGAGCCCTAGCGGGAGAGGGAGAGCAGTACTTC.